The source of this T cell receptor beta chain is a study of T-cell memory formation after mild COVID-19 (dated by TCRdb to the early 2020s). Context from the whole study: Most TCR sequence clusters were specific to one of the two donors. Longitudinal TCRalpha and TCRbeta repertoire sequencing tracked T-cell clones expanding and contracting after mild COVID-19 in a couple of donors. The cohort comprised two young, previously healthy adult volunteers, one female and one male. Summary of the overall study and its limitations: Contracting CD4+ clones appeared mostly in the CM and EM memory subsets, whereas CD8+ clones were enriched in EMRA. Some responding clones were detected in pre-infection memory, which suggested that pre-existing cross-reactive memory T cells had joined the SARS-CoV-2 response. Clones contracting from day 15 to 85 had balanced CD4/CD8 phenotypes, while a second wave expanding from day 15 to 37 was biased towards CD4+. The study included only a couple of mild cases, and larger cohorts that include severe cases with pre-infection samples were judged to be necessary. Whether the second-wave clones peaking on day 37 were SARS-CoV-2 specific was not confirmed.

The CDR3 contains 13 residues, cysteine and phenylalanine counted. Just the 39-base CDR3 DNA is kept, in frame starting at base 1. With respect to this clonotype: What antigen it recognizes has not been identified. One junction end disagrees with the germline gene, perhaps due to a read error.

Ficoll-Paque density gradient centrifugation was used to isolate PBMCs. Sequencer: Illumina NovaSeq 6000. cDNA libraries for TCRalpha and TCRbeta were prepared by 5'RACE using constant-segment primers, with sample barcodes and unique molecular identifiers added. RNA was extracted from every sample with Trizol reagent. Libraries were amplified in two PCR steps, with a second sample barcode and Illumina TruSeq adapters added in the second step. The libraries were sequenced on an Illumina NovaSeq using 2 x 150 bp paired-end reads. As for how the authors treated the data: Demultiplexing of reads and collapsing into UMI-guided consensus sequences were performed with migec v1.2.7. Using mixcr v2.1.11, UMI consensuses were aligned to TRA and TRB V and J templates and then assembled into clonotypes. Expanded or contracted clonotypes were those called significant by both edgeR and NoisET, with noise models trained on biological replicates. For edgeR calls, the cutoffs were a false discovery rate-adjusted p below 0.01 and a log2 fold-change threshold of 1. As an exploratory analysis of dynamics, max-normalized trajectories of the 1000 most abundant clonotypes were examined by PCA with hierarchical clustering. Separately sequenced CD4+ and CD8+ repertoires were used to assign a CD4 or CD8 phenotype to each responding clone. TCRdb reanalyzed the raw reads on its own, using fastp at Q25 for trimming and MiXCR for clone calling, and kept in-frame beta chains. Under each unique CDR3 protein, matching rows form one entry showing the most common genes and DNA. The V and J calls were determined by TCRdb, not by the authors. This sample gives about 190,000 distinct CDR3 sequences in total; about 10% of them show up just once. The ten largest clones take up approximately 3% of the sample.

This receptor chain uses TRBV12-3 or TRBV12-4 and TRBJ2-3, with 16 junctional bases fitting TRBD2. The TCR was taken from a man younger than 30 who had mild COVID-19 (a few samples of this study predate the infection). The sample titles of this study are shuffled in the database, so cell type and time point are left out; the donor was told from shared clones. Sequences were obtained from PBMCs or a T cell subset sorted from them (not recorded which). Read as DNA, the sequence is TGTGCCAGCAGCTCGGGACTAGCGGGGGGGCGGCGTTTT. Its translation is CASSSGLAGGRRF.